This is a list of T cell receptor beta chains from one sample in a study of OX40 agonist ivuxolimab in advanced cancers. The repertoire was sequenced with immunoSEQ multiplex PCR; TCRdb's copy has only in-frame clones and lacks some. Among 35,000 to 40,000 clones, roughly 80% were seen once, and the ten largest hold approximately 22%. The sample in question was CD4+ or CD8+ T cells sorted from blood, obtained in a trial of the OX40 agonist ivuxolimab. The receptors were sampled from an adult with an advanced solid tumor such as melanoma, head and neck, liver or kidney cancer. Each CDR3 is given with its conserved first and last residue. The order of the fields is D gene, V gene, J gene, CDR3 DNA, CDR3 protein. D genes are given only for firm matches.

d_call: -; v_call: TRBV19; j_call: TRBJ2-6; cdr3_nt: TGTGCCAGTAGTATAGAAGGGGGGACGGGGGCCAACGTCCTGACTTTC; cdr3_aa: CASSIEGGTGANVLTF
d_call: TRBD1; v_call: TRBV7-9; j_call: TRBJ2-7; cdr3_nt: TGTGCCAGCAGCTCGGCCGCGGACAGGGCGGTCTACGAGCAGTACTTC; cdr3_aa: CASSSAADRAVYEQYF
d_call: TRBD2; v_call: TRBV7-9; j_call: TRBJ2-5; cdr3_nt: TGTGCCAGCCGGAGTAGGACTAGCGGTGTACAAGAGACCCAGTACTTC; cdr3_aa: CASRSRTSGVQETQYF
d_call: TRBD2; v_call: TRBV30; j_call: TRBJ2-1; cdr3_nt: TGTGCCTGGAGTTTAGGGACTAGCGGGAGTATCAATGAGCAGTTCTTC; cdr3_aa: CAWSLGTSGSINEQFF
d_call: -; v_call: TRBV9; j_call: TRBJ1-6; cdr3_nt: TGTGCCAGCAGCTTAGACAGGCCGGGTAATTCACCCCTCCACTTT; cdr3_aa: CASSLDRPGNSPLHF
d_call: TRBD2; v_call: TRBV5-6; j_call: TRBJ2-3; cdr3_nt: TGTGCCAGCAGCCTTGGACTAGCGGGAGGTACAGATACGCAGTATTTT; cdr3_aa: CASSLGLAGGTDTQYF
d_call: -; v_call: TRBV4-1; j_call: TRBJ2-1; cdr3_nt: TGCGCCAGCAGCCAAGATGGCGGGAACTACAATGAGCAGTTCTTC; cdr3_aa: CASSQDGGNYNEQFF
d_call: TRBD1; v_call: TRBV5-1; j_call: TRBJ2-4; cdr3_nt: TGCGCCAGCAGCTGGACAGGGAAACAAAACATTCAGTACTTC; cdr3_aa: CASSWTGKQNIQYF
d_call: -; v_call: TRBV11-2; j_call: TRBJ2-7; cdr3_nt: TGTGCCAGCGGTGACGGGGGGCTAGGGGTCTACGAGCAGTACTTC; cdr3_aa: CASGDGGLGVYEQYF
d_call: TRBD1; v_call: TRBV5-8; j_call: TRBJ1-5; cdr3_nt: TGTGCCAGCAGCTTGGGAGCAGGGGGCTACTTTAGCAATCAGCCCCAGCATTTT; cdr3_aa: CASSLGAGGYFSNQPQHF